This entry lists 18 T cell receptor beta chains sequenced from one sample in a study of blood T cell repertoires in COVID-19. The repertoire was sequenced with immunoSEQ multiplex PCR; TCRdb's copy has only in-frame clones and lacks some. The table includes 60,000 to 90,000 clones, 75% to 95% detected once. Source material: peripheral blood. These receptor sequences come from a woman at least 80 years old with acute or convalescent COVID-19.

The rearrangement uses TRBV3-1 (or the pseudogene TRBV3-2) and TRBJ2-2, with TRBD2 matching over 9 bases. The V gene end was trimmed by 4 bases and the J gene end by 5 bases; junction bases not matched to a gene: 2. This CDR3 has 14 residues. CDR1 and CDR2 (germline): LGHDT, YNNKEL (reference sequence). The CDR3 sequence: CASSLAGGTGELFF. CDR3 DNA sequence: TGTGCCAGCAGCCTTGCGGGAGGGACCGGGGAGCTGTTTTTT.

V is TRBV29-1 and J is TRBJ1-1; 9 bases map to TRBD1. Germline CDR1 is SQVTM and CDR2 is ANQGSEA. The CDR3 sequence is 12 residues long. Losses at the gene ends were 7 bases for V and 6 bases for J; bases not matched to a gene: 6. In nucleotides, the CDR3 is TGCAGCGCTACGACAGGGGGATCTGAAGCTTTCTTT. Translating gives CSATTGGSEAFF.

This clone has a handful of counts. The V and J genes are TRBV29-1 and TRBJ2-5; 8 bases match TRBD1. CDR3 length: 14 amino acids. Losses at the gene ends were 3 bases for V and 5 bases for J; bases not matched to a gene: 8. Germline CDR1 is SQVTM and CDR2 is ANQGSEA. The CDR3 is CSVDRAGGRETQYF. DNA of the CDR3: TGCAGCGTTGATAGGGCAGGGGGCCGGGAGACCCAGTACTTC.

The chain combines TRBV11-1 with TRBJ2-5; 8 bases agree with TRBD1. J gave up 2 bases and V 5 bases, and 4 bases lay outside the gene matches. The CDR3 runs to 14 residues. Germline CDR1 is SGHAT and CDR2 is FQDESV (reference sequence). The CDR3 spells CASSQGAKQETQYF. The CDR3 region has the DNA TGTGCCAGCAGCCAGGGGGCGAAGCAAGAGACCCAGTACTTC.

This sequence joins TRBV10-1 and TRBJ1-4; TRBD1 aligns across 10 bases. The CDR3 runs to 14 residues. After removal of 7 bases from V and 5 bases from J, the junction contained 4 bases not matched to a gene. The germline CDR1 and CDR2 sequences are WNHNN and SYGVQD (reference sequence). Here the CDR3 DNA reads TGCGCCAGCATGGAGACAGGGGGCAATGAAAAACTGTTTTTT. It translates to CASMETGGNEKLFF.

This clone has just one count. The CDR3: CASSLRREQYF. Written as DNA, the CDR3 is TGTGCCAGCAGCCTGAGGAGGGAGCAGTACTTC. This rearrangement joins TRBV7-2 to TRBJ2-7; perhaps TRBD2 as D (5 bases). Germline CDR1 SGHTA, CDR2 FQGNSA. V lost 5 bases and J 7 bases, leaving 9 bases between the germline ends. The CDR3 is 11 amino acids.

V usage is TRBV27 and J usage is TRBJ2-7; D possibly corresponds to TRBD1 (5 bases). The germline gives CDR1 MNHEY, CDR2 SMNVEV (reference sequence). The CDR3 totals 13 residues. The V gene lost 2 bases and the J gene lost 4 bases, with 9 bases spanning the gap. CDR3 residues: CASSLDSVYEQYF. DNA for the CDR3: TGTGCCAGCAGTTTAGACAGTGTGTACGAGCAGTACTTC.

The chain is built from TRBV12-3 or TRBV12-4 and TRBJ2-1; D uncertain. V was cut by 7 bases and J by 3 bases, with 4 bases left in between. This CDR3 contains 11 residues. This CDR3 reads CASTGYNEQFF. CDR3 nucleotides: TGTGCCAGCACCGGCTACAATGAGCAGTTCTTC.

The CDR3 is CASRAGTSGSYEQYF. The DNA for the CDR3 is TGCGCCAGCAGGGCCGGGACTAGCGGGAGCTACGAGCAGTACTTC. The chain links TRBV5-1 to TRBJ2-7; 14 bases fit TRBD2. The CDR3 is 15 amino acids. V was clipped by 5 bases and J by 3 bases; unmatched bases: 4. Germline V CDR1 and CDR2: SGHRS, YFSETQ.

The chain is built from TRBV6-5 and TRBJ2-3; the match to TRBD1 covers 9 bases. Germline V CDR1 and CDR2: MNHEY, SVGAGI. With V trimmed by 5 bases and J by 4 bases, 7 bases remained unmatched. The CDR3 runs to 15 residues. The DNA for the CDR3 is TGTGCCAGCAGTCATCAACAGGGGGCGGCAGATACGCAGTATTTT. It translates to CASSHQQGAADTQYF.

The chain combines TRBV9 with TRBJ1-2, with a possible D match to TRBD1 (6 bases). This CDR3 is built from 14 residues. The germline V and J ends were trimmed by 0 bases and 2 bases, with 8 bases remaining between them. CDR1 is SGDLS and CDR2 is YYNGEE in the germline V gene. The CDR3 sequence: CASSVEQGNYGYTF. The CDR3 DNA sequence: TGTGCCAGCAGCGTAGAGCAGGGGAACTATGGCTACACCTTC.

The J gene is TRBJ1-5, the V gene TRBV23-1, with 7 positions matching TRBD1. TRBV23-1 is filed as an ORF, its function uncertain. V lost 1 base to trimming and J lost 1 base; unmatched junction nucleotides: 7. The CDR3 spans 17 residues. Here the CDR3 DNA reads TGCGCCAGCAGTCAATGGTGGCAGGGGGTAAGCAATCAGCCCCAGCATTTT. Translated, it gives CASSQWWQGVSNQPQHF.

This chain connects TRBV5-6 to TRBJ1-6; a weak D match, TRBD1 (6 bases). The germline gives CDR1 SGHDT, CDR2 YYEEEE. Trimming removed 0 bases from V and 7 bases from J, with 17 bases in between. The CDR3 has 17 residues. CDR3 sequence: CASSLGQDGQRNSPLHF. In DNA, the CDR3 is TGTGCCAGCAGCTTGGGACAAGACGGACAGAGAAATTCACCCCTCCACTTT.

J is TRBJ1-4 and V is TRBV3-1 (or the pseudogene TRBV3-2), with D possibly matching TRBD1 (6 bases). The CDR3 is 16 residues long. CDR1 LGHDT and CDR2 YNNKEL come from the germline V gene (reference sequence). Trimming removed 4 bases from V and 3 bases from J, with 15 bases in between. The CDR3 loop reads CASSLSHRVANEKLFF. The CDR3, as DNA: TGTGCCAGCAGCCTAAGCCACAGGGTCGCTAATGAAAAACTGTTTTTT.

The rearrangement links TRBV7-2 to TRBJ1-6; 9 bases fit TRBD1. Germline CDR1 SGHTA, CDR2 FQGNSA. Losses at the gene ends were 3 bases for V and 9 bases for J; bases not matched to a gene: 3. CDR3 length: 14 amino acids. CDR3 residues: CASSFRQGGSPLHF. CDR3 coding DNA: TGTGCCAGCAGCTTTCGACAGGGGGGTTCACCCCTCCACTTT.

This clone has more than one count but fewer than ten. As DNA, the CDR3 is TGTGCCAGCAGTATCCAGACTGTCGACTATGGCTACACCTTC. Translation gives CASSIQTVDYGYTF. The J gene is TRBJ1-2, the V gene TRBV6-5; D is uncertain. V was cut by 5 bases and J by 3 bases, with 13 bases left in between. CDR1 and CDR2 from the germline V gene are MNHEY and SVGAGI. The CDR3 has 14 residues.

This rearrangement joins TRBV19 to TRBJ1-2, with TRBD1 matching 9 bases. CDR3 length: 14 residues. Germline loops: CDR1 LNHDA, CDR2 SQIVND (reference sequence). The V gene end was trimmed by 5 bases and the J gene end by 3 bases; junction bases not matched to a gene: 4. The CDR3 here is CASSQQGADYGYTF. The CDR3 DNA sequence: TGTGCCAGTAGTCAACAGGGGGCGGACTATGGCTACACCTTC.

The CDR3 loop is CASSERQATDTQYF. The DNA of the CDR3 is TGTGCCAGCAGTGAGCGACAGGCCACAGATACGCAGTATTTT. V is TRBV6-1 and J is TRBJ2-3; D might be TRBD1 (6 bases). V lost 3 bases to trimming and J lost 2 bases, with 9 bases between them. This CDR3 region has 14 residues. CDR1 is MNHNS and CDR2 is SASEGT in the germline V gene.